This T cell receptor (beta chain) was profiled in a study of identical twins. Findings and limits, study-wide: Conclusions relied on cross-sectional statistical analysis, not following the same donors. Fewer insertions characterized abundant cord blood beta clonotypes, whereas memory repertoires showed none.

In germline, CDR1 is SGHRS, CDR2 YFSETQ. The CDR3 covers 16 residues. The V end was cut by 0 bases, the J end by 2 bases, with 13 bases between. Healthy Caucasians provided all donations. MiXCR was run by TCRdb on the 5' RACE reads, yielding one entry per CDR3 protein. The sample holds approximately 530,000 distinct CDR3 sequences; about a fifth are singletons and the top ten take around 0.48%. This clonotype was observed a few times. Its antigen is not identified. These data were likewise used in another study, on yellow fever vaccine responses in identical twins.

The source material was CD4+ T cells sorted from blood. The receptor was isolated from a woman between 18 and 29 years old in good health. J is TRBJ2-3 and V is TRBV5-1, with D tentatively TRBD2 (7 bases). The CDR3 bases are TGCGCCAGCAGCTTGGTGCGGGGGCCAACCACAGATACGCAGTATTTT. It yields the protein CASSLVRGPTTDTQYF.